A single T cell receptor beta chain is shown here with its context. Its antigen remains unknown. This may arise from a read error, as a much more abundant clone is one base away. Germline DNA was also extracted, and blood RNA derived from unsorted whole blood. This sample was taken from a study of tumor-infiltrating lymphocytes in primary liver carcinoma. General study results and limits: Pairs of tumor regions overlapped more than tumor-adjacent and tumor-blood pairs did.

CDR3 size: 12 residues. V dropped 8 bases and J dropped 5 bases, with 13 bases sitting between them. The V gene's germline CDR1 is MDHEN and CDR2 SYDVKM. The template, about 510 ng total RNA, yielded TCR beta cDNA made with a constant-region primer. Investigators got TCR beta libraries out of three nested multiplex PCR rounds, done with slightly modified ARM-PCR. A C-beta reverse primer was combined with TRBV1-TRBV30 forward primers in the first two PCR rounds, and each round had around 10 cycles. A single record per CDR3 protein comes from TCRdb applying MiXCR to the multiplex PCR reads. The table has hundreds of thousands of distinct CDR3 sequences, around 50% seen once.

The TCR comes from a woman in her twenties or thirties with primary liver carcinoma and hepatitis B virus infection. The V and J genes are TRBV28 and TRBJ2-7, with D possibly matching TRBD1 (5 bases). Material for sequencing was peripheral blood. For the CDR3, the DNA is TGTGCCAGCCGGCAGGGAACCCACGAGCAGTACTTC. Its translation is CASRQGTHEQYF.